This T cell receptor (beta chain) was identified in a study of chemoradiotherapy in HPV16-positive cancers. Study-wide background: Candidate HPV-specific clones and shared TCR motifs came from a couple of HPV16-positive patients.

Profiled with immunoSEQ multiplex PCR; TCRdb holds only in-frame clones, not every one. The sample comprises 25,000 to 40,000 clones, about 91% of which are singletons, and roughly 4.4% rests with the top ten. This clone was counted only a few times. In germline, CDR1 is MDHEN, CDR2 SYDVKM. The CDR3 is 13 amino acids. Between the trimmed V and J ends, which lost 3 bases and 7 bases, there was a span of 12 bases. The chain uses TRBV28 and TRBJ1-1; TRBD1 is a possible D gene (5 bases). The receptor comes from a human donor with HPV-associated anogenital cancer. Sequencing used blood, obtained from a patient who underwent chemoradiotherapy. The CDR3 bases are TGTGCCAGCAGTTTTTCCGACAGACTTGAAGCTTTCTTT. Translation: CASSFSDRLEAFF.